Listed here are 6 T cell receptor beta chains from one sample, sequenced in a study of regulatory T cells in long-lasting Graves disease. Time point meaning: newly diagnosed GD, antithyroid drugs for less than 3 months. Following extraction of RNA from PBMCs, that RNA was used to make the TCR library. TCR beta libraries were built with iRepertoire HTBI primers and Arm-PCR of CDR3 regions. TCRdb itself ran the multiplex PCR reads through MiXCR, one entry per CDR3 protein. There are about 620,000 distinct CDR3 sequences in the sample; 15% to 20% occur only once, and 15% to 20% lies in the top ten. These records were also assigned to another study, of T cells in Graves' hyperthyroidism and ophthalmopathy.

The sample in question was peripheral blood mononuclear cells (PBMCs), obtained at new diagnosis, from a patient treated with antithyroid drugs. These receptors all come from a woman in her 30s with Graves disease.

This clonotype was seen ten or more times. The chain combines TRBV11-2 with TRBJ2-7; D is ambiguous. V was trimmed by 1 base and J by 2 bases, leaving 9 bases between them. CDR3 length: 14 amino acids. Germline CDR1 SGHAT, CDR2 FQNNGV. In DNA form, the CDR3 reads TGTGCCAGCAGCTTAGCAGCAGCCCCCTACGAGCAGTACTTC. As protein: CASSLAAAPYEQYF.

At least ten counts were recorded for this clonotype. For the CDR3, the DNA is TGTGCCAGCAGTCGAGGGACGCGGGGGGGCTACACCTTC. This gives the protein CASSRGTRGGYTF. V is TRBV28 and J is TRBJ1-2, with TRBD1 as a possible D gene (5 bases). The V end was cut by 5 bases, the J end by 8 bases, with 15 bases between. This CDR3 contains 13 residues. The germline gives CDR1 MDHEN, CDR2 SYDVKM.

The V and J genes are TRBV27 and TRBJ2-7, with 7 bases that match TRBD2. After removal of 5 bases from V and 3 bases from J, the junction contained 4 bases not matched to a gene. The CDR3 consists of 13 residues. Germline lookup yields CDR1 MNHEY and CDR2 SMNVEV (reference sequence). DNA of the CDR3: TGTGCCAGCAGTGAACAGCGGGACTACGAGCAGTACTTC. This codes for CASSEQRDYEQYF.

The sample holds one count of this clonotype. J is TRBJ2-6 and V is TRBV30; no clear D gene. From germline, CDR1 is GTSNPN and CDR2 SVGIG (reference sequence). Trimming removed 4 bases from V and 7 bases from J, with 8 bases in between. CDR3 length equals 12 residues. CDR3 sequence (DNA): TGTGCCTGGAAAGGATTAGCCAACGTCCTGACTTTC. Translation: CAWKGLANVLTF.

Comments on this clonotype: With a much larger clone just one base away, this may be a read error. This chain connects TRBV20-1 to TRBJ2-7; D is uncertain. CDR1 and CDR2 (germline): DFQATT, SNEGSKA (reference sequence). CDR3 length: 14 amino acids. V was trimmed by 5 bases and J by 5 bases, leaving 19 bases between them. CDR3 loop: CSAHFSPPPHEQYF. DNA for the CDR3: TGCAGTGCTCACTTCTCGCCGCCGCCCCACGAGCAGTACTTC.

Many counts were recorded for this clonotype. CDR3 in DNA: TGTGCCAGCAGTGAGGGAACGGGACAGACCTACGAGCAGTACTTC. Encoded protein: CASSEGTGQTYEQYF. V gene TRBV2 combines with J gene TRBJ2-7, with 7 positions matching TRBD1. The V segment lost 3 bases and the J segment 2 bases; nucleotides outside the gene matches: 7. The CDR3 length is 15 residues. Germline-derived CDR1 and CDR2 are SNHLY and FYNNEI.